These 2 T cell receptor beta chains came from one sample sequenced in a study of shared clonotypes between healthy human individuals. Positive CCR7 selection of CD45RO-negative cells yielded the naive CD8 cells, and terminally differentiated effector memory CD45RA+ cells were excluded. TCRdb's table, derived via immunoSEQ multiplex PCR, lists solely in-frame clones and lacks some. The sample contains around 1.9 million clones, roughly 93% of which appear only once. The sequenced material came from naive CD8+ T cells from PBMCs. Receptors originate from a man aged 18 to 29 in good health. Some clones in this sample may be carry-over from other donors' samples.

The genes are TRBV16 and TRBJ2-3; D is ambiguous. CDR3 size: 13 residues. CDR1 and CDR2 from the germline V gene are KGHSY and FQNENV. V was cut by 1 base and J by 6 bases, with 8 bases left in between. CDR3 amino acids: CASSQYTADTQYF. CDR3 bases: TGTGCCAGCAGCCAATATACGGCGGATACGCAGTATTTT.

The rearrangement links TRBV28 to TRBJ2-7, with D possibly matching TRBD2 (5 bases). V dropped 1 base and J dropped 1 base, with 20 bases sitting between them. The CDR3 runs 18 residues. The germline V gene has CDR1 MDHEN and CDR2 SYDVKM. The chain's CDR3 is CASSLYARLNAASYEQYF. In DNA, the CDR3 is TGTGCCAGCAGTTTATATGCGCGACTAAACGCGGCATCCTACGAGCAGTACTTC.